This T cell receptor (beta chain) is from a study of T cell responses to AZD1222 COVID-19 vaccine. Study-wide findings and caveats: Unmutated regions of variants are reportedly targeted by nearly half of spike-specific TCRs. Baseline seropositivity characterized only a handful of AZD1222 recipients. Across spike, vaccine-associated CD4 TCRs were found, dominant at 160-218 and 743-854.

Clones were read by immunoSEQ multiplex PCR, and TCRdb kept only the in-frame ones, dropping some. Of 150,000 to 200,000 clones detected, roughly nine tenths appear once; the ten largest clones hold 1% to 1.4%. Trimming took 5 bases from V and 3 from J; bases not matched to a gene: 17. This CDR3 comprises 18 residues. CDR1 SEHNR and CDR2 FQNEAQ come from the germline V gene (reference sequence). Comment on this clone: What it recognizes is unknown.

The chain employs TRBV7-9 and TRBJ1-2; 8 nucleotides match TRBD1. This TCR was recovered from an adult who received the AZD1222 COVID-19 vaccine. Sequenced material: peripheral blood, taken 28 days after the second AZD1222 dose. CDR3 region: CASSLRAGSGGVDYGYTF. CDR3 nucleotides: TGTGCCAGCAGCCTTAGGGCGGGCTCAGGGGGCGTCGACTATGGCTACACCTTC.